A single sample gave rise to the 29 T cell receptor beta chains below, sequenced in a study of blood T cell repertoires in COVID-19. Sequencing used immunoSEQ multiplex PCR; TCRdb keeps in-frame clones, though not all of them. The sample has 300,000 to 450,000 clones, over 75% seen once. Specimen: peripheral blood. All receptors come from a woman aged 60 to 75 with COVID-19, enrolled during active disease.

The V and J genes are TRBV3-1 (or the pseudogene TRBV3-2) and TRBJ2-2; D unclear. Germline V gene lookup returns CDR1 LGHDT and CDR2 YNNKEL (reference sequence). V dropped 3 bases and J dropped 4 bases, with 6 bases sitting between them. The CDR3 totals 13 residues. In nucleotides, the CDR3 is TGTGCCAGCAGCCATCTCAGCACCGGGGAGCTGTTTTTT. Amino acid sequence: CASSHLSTGELFF.

This chain joins TRBV5-4 and TRBJ2-1; D might be TRBD1 (6 bases). Trimming took 6 bases from V and 11 from J, leaving 18 bases between them. This CDR3 has 13 amino acids. Germline assignment: CDR1 SGHNT and CDR2 YYREEE (reference sequence). CDR3 residues: CASTRGEGRKQFF. The CDR3 DNA follows: TGTGCCAGCACCAGGGGTGAGGGGCGAAAGCAGTTCTTC.

V usage is TRBV19 and J usage is TRBJ1-2; possibly TRBD1 for D (6 bases). From germline, CDR1 is LNHDA and CDR2 SQIVND (reference sequence). This CDR3 comprises 12 residues. V was pared by 7 bases and J by 8 bases, with 14 bases between. The CDR3 reads CASTGTFFGYTF. In nucleotides, the CDR3 is TGTGCCAGTACCGGGACATTCTTCGGCTACACCTTC.

The chain couples TRBV7-9 to TRBJ1-4; maybe TRBD1 (6 bases). Trimming took off 1 base at V and 5 bases at J, with 11 bases between the two ends. CDR1 is SEHNR and CDR2 is FQNEAQ in the germline V gene (reference sequence). This CDR3 contains 15 residues. CDR3 residues: CASSLGTGTNEKLFF. The CDR3 DNA reads TGTGCCAGCAGCTTAGGTACAGGGACCAATGAAAAACTGTTTTTT.

The chain employs TRBV7-9 and TRBJ1-6, with 7 bases fitting TRBD1. J lost 5 bases, V lost 5 bases, and 9 bases had no gene match. CDR3 size: 16 residues. The germline V gene has CDR1 SEHNR and CDR2 FQNEAQ (reference sequence). The CDR3 spells CASSRSGGGHNSPLHF. The CDR3 DNA follows: TGTGCCAGCAGCCGTTCTGGAGGGGGCCATAATTCACCCCTCCACTTT.

This rearrangement joins TRBV9 to TRBJ1-1, with D unclear. V lost 0 bases and J 1 base, leaving 10 bases between the germline ends. Per germline, CDR1 SGDLS and CDR2 YYNGEE. The CDR3 runs 15 residues. Written as DNA, the CDR3 is TGTGCCAGCAGCGTAGTACCGCTCGGGAACACTGAAGCTTTCTTT. Its protein is CASSVVPLGNTEAFF.

This chain links TRBV27 with TRBJ2-7; 8 positions match TRBD2. Trimming at V came to 8 bases and at J to 0 bases, leaving 6 bases not matched to a gene. Germline-derived CDR1 and CDR2 are MNHEY and SMNVEV (reference sequence). CDR3 length: 14 amino acids. CDR3 in amino acids: CASGTSGSSYEQYF. CDR3 nucleotide sequence: TGTGCCAGCGGTACTAGCGGTAGCTCCTACGAGCAGTACTTC.

The chain has TRBV29-1 and TRBJ2-2; 14 bases are shared with TRBD2. The V segment lost 4 bases and the J segment 1 base; nucleotides outside the gene matches: 5. The CDR3 runs to 17 residues. Germline V gene lookup returns CDR1 SQVTM and CDR2 ANQGSEA. CDR3 residues: CSVAGTSGGQNTGELFF. Written as DNA, the CDR3 is TGCAGCGTTGCCGGGACTAGCGGGGGCCAGAACACCGGGGAGCTGTTTTTT.

The chain links TRBV10-3 to TRBJ2-5, with TRBD2 as a possible D gene (7 bases). CDR1 is ENHRY and CDR2 is SYGVKD in the germline V gene. The CDR3 loop spans 15 amino acids. V gave up 1 base and J gave up 1 base, with 10 bases separating them. The CDR3 coding sequence is TGTGCCATCAGTGAGTGGGGGGGCGTCCAAGAGACCCAGTACTTC. It specifies CAISEWGGVQETQYF.

The V call is TRBV7-3, the J call TRBJ2-2; TRBD1 aligns across 10 bases. Losses at the gene ends were 5 bases for V and 7 bases for J; bases not matched to a gene: 7. Germline V gives CDR1 SGHTA, CDR2 FQGTGA. The CDR3 runs to 15 residues. In nucleotides, the CDR3 is TGTGCCAGCAGCCTCCGGGACAGGGGTTTCGGGGAGCTGTTTTTT. The encoded protein is CASSLRDRGFGELFF.

This rearrangement joins TRBV29-1 to TRBJ2-7; TRBD1 agrees at 8 bases. V lost 6 bases, J lost 2 bases, and 9 bases stayed unmatched. This CDR3 comprises 14 residues. Germline V gene data show CDR1 as SQVTM and CDR2 as ANQGSEA. The CDR3 nucleotides read TGCAGCGTCGTCCTTCAGGGGGCCCCCTACGAGCAGTACTTC. Residues: CSVVLQGAPYEQYF.

The J gene is TRBJ2-7, the V gene TRBV30; TRBD1 might be the D (6 bases). The CDR3 totals 14 residues. The ends were cut back, 3 bases at V and 4 bases at J, with 16 bases in the middle. The V gene's germline CDR1 is GTSNPN and CDR2 SVGIG (reference sequence). CDR3 region: CAWRELQGKYEQYF. CDR3 bases: TGTGCCTGGAGGGAACTCCAGGGGAAATACGAGCAGTACTTC. Full variable domain (missing parts from reference TRBV30 and TRBJ2-7): SQTIHQWPATLVQPVGSPLSLECTVEGTSNPNLYWYRQAAGRGLQLLFYSVGIGQISSEVPQNLSASRPQDRQFILSSKKLLLSDSGFYLCAWRELQGKYEQYFGPGTRLTVT.

The table lists this clone with a count of one. The V and J genes are TRBV5-4 and TRBJ1-1; TRBD1 matches 9 bases. Germline V gives CDR1 SGHNT, CDR2 YYREEE (reference sequence). The CDR3 totals 14 residues. After removal of 3 bases from V and 1 base from J, the junction contained 1 base not matched to a gene. The CDR3 DNA follows: TGTGCCAGCAGCTGGGGACAGGGGAACACTGAAGCTTTCTTT. Protein sequence: CASSWGQGNTEAFF.

The V call is TRBV18, the J call TRBJ1-5, with TRBD1 identical over 7 bases. After removal of 3 bases from V and 1 base from J, the junction contained 9 bases not matched to a gene. The germline gives CDR1 KGHSH, CDR2 LQKENI. CDR3 length: 17 residues. CDR3 nucleotides: TGTGCCAGCTCACCCCGGGACAGTCGAGGAAGCAATCAGCCCCAGCATTTT. The encoded protein is CASSPRDSRGSNQPQHF.

V and J are TRBV4-2 and TRBJ1-1; unclear D gene. Trimming removed 0 bases at V and 0 bases at J, with 5 bases between. The length of the CDR3 is 14 residues. CDR1 LGHNA and CDR2 YNFKEQ come from the germline V gene. The CDR3 DNA is TGTGCCAGCAGCCAAGAGACAATGAACACTGAAGCTTTCTTT. As protein: CASSQETMNTEAFF.

This rearrangement joins TRBV28 to TRBJ1-3, with D tentatively TRBD1 (6 bases). Germline-derived CDR1 and CDR2 are MDHEN and SYDVKM. The germline V and J ends were trimmed by 1 base and 1 base, with 11 bases remaining between them. The CDR3 sequence is 16 residues long. In DNA form, the CDR3 reads TGTGCCAGCAGTTTATCTGGGGGCGGGTCTGGAAACACCATATATTTT. As protein: CASSLSGGGSGNTIYF.

This clone was counted a single time. The V call is TRBV10-3, the J call TRBJ1-1; D gene ambiguous. The CDR3 is made up of 13 amino acids. Germline V gene sequence: CDR1 ENHRY, CDR2 SYGVKD. The ends were cut back, 6 bases at V and 1 base at J, with 9 bases in the middle. The CDR3 DNA reads as TGTGCCATCAGCCCTACCCGGAACACTGAAGCTTTCTTT. This gives the protein CAISPTRNTEAFF.

This chain connects TRBV5-1 to TRBJ2-7; D might be TRBD1 (5 bases). In germline, CDR1 is SGHRS, CDR2 YFSETQ. Trimming removed 3 bases at V and 0 bases at J, with 13 bases between. The CDR3 covers 15 residues. The CDR3 loop is CASSYDSLSSYEQYF. CDR3 sequence (DNA): TGCGCCAGCAGCTACGACAGCCTCAGCTCCTACGAGCAGTACTTC.

This rearrangement joins TRBV6-5 to TRBJ1-1; tentatively, D is TRBD1 (5 bases). Germline CDR1 and CDR2: MNHEY and SVGAGI. Trimming pared 6 bases from V and 0 bases from J, leaving 14 bases between. This CDR3 comprises 15 residues. The CDR3 sequence is CASRGRGPMNTEAFF. The CDR3 DNA is TGTGCCAGCAGGGGGAGGGGCCCAATGAACACTGAAGCTTTCTTT.

This clone was picked up a small number of times. The J gene is TRBJ2-7, the V gene TRBV11-2; 9 bases are a match to TRBD1. Germline values: CDR1 SGHAT, CDR2 FQNNGV. Trimming removed 5 bases from V and 3 bases from J; junction bases left unmatched: 5. This CDR3 region has 14 residues. The CDR3 nucleotides read TGTGCCAGCAGCCCCGGGACAGGGAACTACGAGCAGTACTTC. Amino acid sequence: CASSPGTGNYEQYF.

The rearrangement links TRBV21-1 to TRBJ2-7; TRBD1 was called by the table and not checked on the DNA. TRBV21-1 represents a pseudogene. This CDR3 has 16 residues. DNA for the CDR3: TGTGCCAGCAGCATAATGAACAGGGGGAATTCCTACGAGCAGTACTTC. Protein: CASSIMNRGNSYEQYF.

This chain joins TRBV28 and TRBJ1-5, with no clear D. Germline assignment: CDR1 MDHEN and CDR2 SYDVKM. This CDR3 is built from 11 residues. The V end lost 8 bases, the J end lost 6 bases, and 8 bases lay between the germline ends. CDR3 nucleotides: TGTGCCAGCTTTTCGGTTCAGCCCCAGCATTTT. Protein product: CASFSVQPQHF. Based on the CDR3 plus reference TRBV28 and TRBJ1-5, the full variable domain is DVKVTQSSRYLVKRTGEKVFLECVQDMDHENMFWYRQDPGLGLRLIYFSYDVKMKEKGDIPEGYSVSREKKERFSLILESASTNQTSMYLCASFSVQPQHFGDGTRLSIL.

V is TRBV7-6 and J is TRBJ2-7; possible D gene TRBD2, 6 bases. In germline, CDR1 is SGHVS, CDR2 FNYEAQ. The CDR3 is 17 residues long. V lost 4 bases and J lost 4, with 23 bases in between. CDR3 in DNA: TGTGCCAGCAGCTCAACAAACCTAGCGAATCCCAATTACGAGCAGTACTTC. This sequence encodes CASSSTNLANPNYEQYF.

V gene TRBV6-5 combines with J gene TRBJ1-2; 7 bases agree with TRBD1. Trimming removed 6 bases from V and 4 bases from J; junction bases left unmatched: 11. Germline V lookup: CDR1 MNHEY, CDR2 SVGAGI. The CDR3 sequence is 15 residues long. The CDR3 bases are TGTGCCAGCAGCAAGACAGACAGGGACGGCTATGGCTACACCTTC. This encodes CASSKTDRDGYGYTF.

In its sample, this clone was seen a few times. Other nucleotide sequences from this sample produce the same CDR3. The J gene is TRBJ2-7, the V gene TRBV5-1; weak D call: TRBD1 (6 bases). The CDR3 loop spans 12 amino acids. With 2 bases removed from V and 4 bases from J, the gap between germline ends came to 7 bases. Germline V CDR1 and CDR2: SGHRS, YFSETQ. The CDR3: CASSLQGYEQYF. CDR3 sequence (DNA): TGCGCCAGCAGCTTACAGGGATACGAGCAGTACTTC.

V is TRBV30 and J is TRBJ1-2; TRBD1 might be the D (6 bases). CDR1 is GTSNPN, CDR2 SVGIG, per germline (reference sequence). The CDR3 length is 10 residues. V shed 8 bases and J shed 8 bases, with 12 bases lying between them. The CDR3 sequence: CAAHREGYTF. The CDR3 DNA reads TGTGCCGCCCACAGGGAGGGCTACACCTTC.

This chain uses TRBV30 with TRBJ1-2; D is ambiguous. The CDR3 consists of 11 residues. The germline V and J ends were trimmed by 8 bases and 8 bases, with 15 bases remaining between them. CDR1 is GTSNPN and CDR2 is SVGIG in the germline V gene (reference sequence). The CDR3 protein is CALNGPRGYTF. The CDR3, as DNA: TGTGCCCTTAACGGCCCCAGGGGCTACACCTTC.

The chain links TRBV10-1 to TRBJ2-7, with 10 bases matching TRBD2. Losses at the gene ends were 5 bases for V and 5 bases for J; bases not matched to a gene: 6. The germline CDR1 and CDR2 sequences are WNHNN and SYGVQD (reference sequence). There are 14 residues in the CDR3. CDR3 sequence reads: CASSSGGAVHEQYF. The CDR3 DNA is TGCGCCAGCAGTAGCGGGGGGGCGGTCCACGAGCAGTACTTC.

V and J are TRBV18 and TRBJ1-2, with D perhaps TRBD1 (6 bases). This CDR3 contains 15 residues. Trimming removed 3 bases at V and 6 bases at J, with 17 bases between. The germline CDR1 and CDR2 sequences are KGHSH and LQKENI. CDR3 sequence: CASSPEQGGTNGYTF. The CDR3 coding sequence is TGTGCCAGCTCACCCGAACAAGGGGGAACCAATGGCTACACCTTC.